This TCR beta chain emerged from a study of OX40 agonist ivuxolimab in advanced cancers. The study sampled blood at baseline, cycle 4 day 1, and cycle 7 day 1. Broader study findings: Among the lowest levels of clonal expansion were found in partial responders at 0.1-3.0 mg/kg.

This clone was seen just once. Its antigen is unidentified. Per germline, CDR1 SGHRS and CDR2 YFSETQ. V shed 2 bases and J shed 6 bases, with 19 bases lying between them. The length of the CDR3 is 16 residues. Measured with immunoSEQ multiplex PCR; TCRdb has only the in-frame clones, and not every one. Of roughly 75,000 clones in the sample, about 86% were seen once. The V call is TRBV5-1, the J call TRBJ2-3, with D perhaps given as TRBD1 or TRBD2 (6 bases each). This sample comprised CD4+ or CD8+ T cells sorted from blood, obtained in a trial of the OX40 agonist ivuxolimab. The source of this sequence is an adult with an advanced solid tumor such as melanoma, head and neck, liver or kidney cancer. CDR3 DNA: TGCGCCAGCAGCTTAACAGGGACTTACCTGGGGGATACGCAGTATTTT. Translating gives CASSLTGTYLGDTQYF. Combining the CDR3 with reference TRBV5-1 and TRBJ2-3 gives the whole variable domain KAGVTQTPRYLIKTRGQQVTLSCSPISGHRSVSWYQQTPGQGLQFLFEYFSETQRNKGNFPGRFSGRQFSNSRSEMNVSTLELGDSALYLCASSLTGTYLGDTQYFGPGTRLTVL.